This T cell receptor beta chain was captured by sequencing in a study of vaccination effects on CD4 cells after COVID-19. General study points: Early post-infection timepoints were absent, and convalescent patients were few.

Concerning this clone itself: Its antigen is not known. Sequence at one end of the junction differs from germline and may be a read error.

Expansion with viral peptide pools was applied to antigen-specific CD4+ T cells by the ViraFEST assay prior to sequencing. The culture ran for around nine days, and then CD4+ T cells were isolated. Each participant was given two doses of one vaccine (BNT162b2 or mRNA-1273). Vaccinees lacked prior SARS-CoV-2 infection and tested negative for nucleocapsid antibodies. Cultures got half-medium changes with IL-2 on days 3 and 7. Clones were sequenced by immunoSEQ multiplex PCR, and TCRdb holds only the in-frame ones, with some missing. Of about 48,000 clones listed, over 60% are singletons. Sequences were derived from CD4+ T cells from PBMCs cultured with HCoV-OC43 spike peptides, sampled after COVID-19 vaccination. The sample's subset: HCoV-OC43 spike overlapping peptide pool stimulation. This receptor was identified in a human donor who received a COVID-19 vaccine.

The CDR3 sequence is CASSDSGNTIYF. CDR3 sequence (DNA): TGTGCCAGCAGCGACTCTGGAAACACCATATATTTT. The chain uses TRBV6-4 and TRBJ1-3; the D is unclear. There are 12 residues in the CDR3. The germline gives CDR1 MRHNA, CDR2 SNTAGT.